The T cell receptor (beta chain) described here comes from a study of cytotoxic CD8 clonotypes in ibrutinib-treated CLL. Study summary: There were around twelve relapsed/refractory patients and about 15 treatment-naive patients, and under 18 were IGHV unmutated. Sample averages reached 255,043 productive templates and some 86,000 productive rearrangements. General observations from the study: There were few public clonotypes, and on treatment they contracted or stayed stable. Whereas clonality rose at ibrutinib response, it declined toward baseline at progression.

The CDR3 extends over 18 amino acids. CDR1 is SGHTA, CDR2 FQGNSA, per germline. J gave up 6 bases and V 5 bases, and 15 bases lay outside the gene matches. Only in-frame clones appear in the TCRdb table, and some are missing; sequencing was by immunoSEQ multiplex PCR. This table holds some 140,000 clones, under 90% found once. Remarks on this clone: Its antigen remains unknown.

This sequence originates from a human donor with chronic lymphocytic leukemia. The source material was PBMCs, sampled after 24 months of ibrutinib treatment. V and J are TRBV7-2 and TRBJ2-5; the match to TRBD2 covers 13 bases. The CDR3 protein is CASSPNSGTSGTPKTQYF. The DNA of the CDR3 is TGTGCCAGCAGCCCGAACTCCGGGACTAGCGGGACCCCAAAGACCCAGTACTTC.